This TCR beta chain was profiled in a study of PD-1 blockade in classical Hodgkin lymphoma. Whole-study findings and limits: In newly diagnosed patients, baseline TCR diversity was reportedly below that of healthy donors. Unlike CD8+ TCR diversity, which did not rise significantly by C4D1, CD4+ TCR diversity did.

As for this clone: The antigen is not known.

CDR3 length: 16 amino acids. V was trimmed by 6 bases and J by 6 bases, leaving 20 bases between them. Germline CDR1 is SNHLY and CDR2 is FYNNEI. TCRdb's table, derived via immunoSEQ multiplex PCR, lists solely in-frame clones and lacks some. The sample carries roughly 62,000 clones, around 88% recorded once. Each patient relapsed following autologous stem cell transplantation, and prior brentuximab vedotin exposure differed. The V and J genes are TRBV2 and TRBJ2-2, with D possibly TRBD1 on 6 matching bases. Sequencing used peripheral blood mononuclear cells (PBMCs), obtained at baseline. The sequence was obtained from a human donor with classical Hodgkin lymphoma. The CDR3 loop is CASSRTGFGIPGELFF. DNA for the CDR3: TGTGCCAGCAGCCGTACAGGGTTTGGCATTCCCGGGGAGCTGTTTTTT.